The rows below give T cell receptor beta chains drawn from one sample of a study of blood T cell repertoires in COVID-19. The table came from immunoSEQ multiplex PCR; TCRdb's copy has only in-frame clones and leaves some out. The profile covers 250,000 or so clones, with approximately 84% appearing a single time and more than 1.5% taken by the ten largest. Source material: PBMCs or T cells enriched from blood (not recorded which). The receptors stem from a man aged 35-49 years who had recovered from COVID-19. CDR3s include the opening cysteine and the closing phenylalanine or tryptophan. Fields, in order: J gene, V gene, clone size, D gene, CDR3 DNA, CDR3 protein. The D gene is left open where the match is weak. Size values are once, few and many counts, or a class for expanded clones, and some rows have none.

J gene: TRBJ1-4; V gene: TRBV5-6; clone size: once; D gene: -; CDR3 DNA: TGTGCCAGCACCTCTGCCGGAGCAACTAATGAAAAACTGTTTTTT; CDR3 protein: CASTSAGATNEKLFF
J gene: TRBJ1-5; V gene: TRBV12-3/TRBV12-4; clone size: -; D gene: -; CDR3 DNA: TGTGCCAGCAGTCTGACAGCCGATCAGCCCCAGCATTTT; CDR3 protein: CASSLTADQPQHF
J gene: TRBJ1-2; V gene: TRBV5-4; clone size: few; D gene: -; CDR3 DNA: TGTGCCAGCAGCTTAAATCTCCCGGGTAGCTATGGCTACACCTTC; CDR3 protein: CASSLNLPGSYGYTF
J gene: TRBJ2-3; V gene: TRBV4-3; clone size: -; D gene: -; CDR3 DNA: TGCGCCAGCAGCCAACTAGGAGGGGTTGCAGATACGCAGTATTTT; CDR3 protein: CASSQLGGVADTQYF
J gene: TRBJ2-1; V gene: TRBV6-5; clone size: -; D gene: -; CDR3 DNA: TGTGCCAGCAGTTACTCGCTCCAAGACAATGACAGTGGGAAGTTCTTC; CDR3 protein: CASSYSLQDNDSGKFF
J gene: TRBJ2-1; V gene: TRBV3-1/TRBV3-2; clone size: -; D gene: TRBD1; CDR3 DNA: TGTGCCAGCAGCTGGGACAGGAATGAGCAGTTCTTC; CDR3 protein: CASSWDRNEQFF
J gene: TRBJ2-2; V gene: TRBV5-1; clone size: -; D gene: -; CDR3 DNA: TGCGCCAGCAGCTTGCTACAGGGAACCGGGGAGCTGTTTTTT; CDR3 protein: CASSLLQGTGELFF
J gene: TRBJ1-2; V gene: TRBV4-3; clone size: -; D gene: TRBD1; CDR3 DNA: TGCGCCAGCAGCCAAGAATCGGGACAGGGAAGGTATGGCTACACCTTC; CDR3 protein: CASSQESGQGRYGYTF
J gene: TRBJ2-3; V gene: TRBV5-1; clone size: -; D gene: -; CDR3 DNA: TGCGCCAGCAGCTTGGCGATTAGCGAGGCAGATACGCAGTATTTT; CDR3 protein: CASSLAISEADTQYF
J gene: TRBJ2-1; V gene: TRBV27; clone size: -; D gene: TRBD2; CDR3 DNA: TGTGCCAGCACATATAGCGGGGACTCCTACAATGAGCAGTTCTTC; CDR3 protein: CASTYSGDSYNEQFF
J gene: TRBJ1-2; V gene: TRBV28; clone size: -; D gene: -; CDR3 DNA: TGTGCCAGCGAACTGAGAGTATCCTATGGCTACACCTTC; CDR3 protein: CASELRVSYGYTF
J gene: TRBJ2-5; V gene: TRBV9; clone size: -; D gene: TRBD1; CDR3 DNA: TGTGCCAGCAGCTCCCCCTTCAGGGGGCAGGAGACCCAGTACTTC; CDR3 protein: CASSSPFRGQETQYF
J gene: TRBJ2-5; V gene: TRBV7-2; clone size: once; D gene: -; CDR3 DNA: TGTGCCAGCAGCTTAGTTGGAGAGCAAGAGACCCAGTACTTC; CDR3 protein: CASSLVGEQETQYF
J gene: TRBJ1-5; V gene: TRBV27; clone size: -; D gene: TRBD1; CDR3 DNA: TGTGCCAGCAGCAGAGTCGGACAGGACTTATATCAGCCCCAGCATTTT; CDR3 protein: CASSRVGQDLYQPQHF
J gene: TRBJ1-4; V gene: TRBV7-9; clone size: -; D gene: -; CDR3 DNA: TGTGCCAGCAGCTTGTTGACAGCGAATGAAAAACTGTTTTTT; CDR3 protein: CASSLLTANEKLFF
J gene: TRBJ2-5; V gene: TRBV5-4; clone size: -; D gene: TRBD1; CDR3 DNA: TGTGCCAGCAGCACAGGTGGACAGGCGCCCCAAGAGACCCAGTACTTC; CDR3 protein: CASSTGGQAPQETQYF
J gene: TRBJ1-2; V gene: TRBV9; clone size: once; D gene: TRBD1; CDR3 DNA: TGTGCCAGCAGGGGGGCGACAGGGACCCATGGCTACACCTTC; CDR3 protein: CASRGATGTHGYTF
J gene: TRBJ2-5; V gene: TRBV24-1; clone size: -; D gene: TRBD1; CDR3 DNA: TGTGCCACCAGTGACGAAAGGGGGACAGGGGGGACCCAGTACTTC; CDR3 protein: CATSDERGTGGTQYF
J gene: TRBJ1-6; V gene: TRBV19; clone size: -; D gene: -; CDR3 DNA: TGTGCCAGTAGTATGGCTGGAGTTAAGCATTCACCCCTCCACTTT; CDR3 protein: CASSMAGVKHSPLHF
J gene: TRBJ2-7; V gene: TRBV6-1; clone size: -; D gene: -; CDR3 DNA: TGTGCCAGCAGTGAAACTTCGTTTTCCGGGTCGCAGTACTTC; CDR3 protein: CASSETSFSGSQYF
J gene: TRBJ2-5; V gene: TRBV7-2; clone size: -; D gene: -; CDR3 DNA: TGTGCCAGCAGCTTAGTCAGGAGGGAGACCCAGTACTTC; CDR3 protein: CASSLVRRETQYF
J gene: TRBJ1-5; V gene: TRBV3-1/TRBV3-2; clone size: -; D gene: -; CDR3 DNA: TGTGCCAGCAGCCTTCCGAATCAGCCCCAGCATTTT; CDR3 protein: CASSLPNQPQHF
J gene: TRBJ1-5; V gene: TRBV11-3; clone size: -; D gene: -; CDR3 DNA: TGTGCCAGCAGCTTAAATCAGGCGTATAGCAATCAGCCCCAGCATTTT; CDR3 protein: CASSLNQAYSNQPQHF
J gene: TRBJ1-6; V gene: TRBV25-1; clone size: few; D gene: -; CDR3 DNA: TGTGCCAGCAGTGAACTCGACAGCGATAATTCACCCCTCCACTTT; CDR3 protein: CASSELDSDNSPLHF
J gene: TRBJ2-2; V gene: TRBV6-1; clone size: -; D gene: TRBD1; CDR3 DNA: TGTGCCAGCAGTGAAGACAGGGGCGCCGGGGAGCTGTTTTTT; CDR3 protein: CASSEDRGAGELFF
J gene: TRBJ1-2; V gene: TRBV12-5; clone size: -; D gene: TRBD1; CDR3 DNA: TGTGCTAGTGGTGCGGGACAGGGGGTCGGTGGCTACACCTTC; CDR3 protein: CASGAGQGVGGYTF
J gene: TRBJ1-4; V gene: TRBV9; clone size: -; D gene: -; CDR3 DNA: TGTGCCAGCAGCCAGGGGAGGGCTAATGAAAAACTGTTTTTT; CDR3 protein: CASSQGRANEKLFF
J gene: TRBJ1-1; V gene: TRBV29-1; clone size: -; D gene: -; CDR3 DNA: TGCAGCGTTGAATCTTTGGCAGCGGGGGCCACTGAAGCTTTCTTT; CDR3 protein: CSVESLAAGATEAFF
J gene: TRBJ1-2; V gene: TRBV29-1; clone size: -; D gene: TRBD1; CDR3 DNA: TGCAGCGTTGGGGCGACAGGGTACTATGGCTACACCTTC; CDR3 protein: CSVGATGYYGYTF
J gene: TRBJ2-6; V gene: TRBV25-1; clone size: -; D gene: -; CDR3 DNA: TGTGCCAGCACTGCCACTGGTGGGGCCAACGTCCTGACTTTC; CDR3 protein: CASTATGGANVLTF
J gene: TRBJ1-3; V gene: TRBV18; clone size: -; D gene: -; CDR3 DNA: TGTGCCAGCTCACCCCTCGACAGCTCTGGAAACACCATATATTTT; CDR3 protein: CASSPLDSSGNTIYF
J gene: TRBJ2-2; V gene: TRBV10-2; clone size: -; D gene: TRBD1; CDR3 DNA: TGCGCCAGCAGTGGAATCAAAACCTTCGGACAGGGGGCGCCCGGGGAGCTGTTTTTT; CDR3 protein: CASSGIKTFGQGAPGELFF
J gene: TRBJ2-5; V gene: TRBV27; clone size: -; D gene: -; CDR3 DNA: TGTGCCAGCAGTTTATTGCCAGGGGTGGAGGAGACCCAGTACTTC; CDR3 protein: CASSLLPGVEETQYF
J gene: TRBJ1-2; V gene: TRBV6-5; clone size: -; D gene: -; CDR3 DNA: TGTGCCAGCAGTTACTTGCGGGGGGAAATCTATGGCTACACCTTC; CDR3 protein: CASSYLRGEIYGYTF